The present TCR beta chain was sequenced within a study of CD8 T cells in ankylosing spondylitis (TCRdb year 2017). The study in broad terms: The study profiled T cell receptor beta repertoires in healthy donors and ankylosing spondylitis patients to find disease-linked TCR variants. The full study cohort comprised 20 to 25 ankylosing spondylitis patients and 110 or so healthy donors. Samples of peripheral blood were taken, and for ankylosing spondylitis patients, synovial fluid was collected as well.

About this clonotype itself: Its antigen is unknown. Base qualities are not provided; no much larger clone lies one nucleotide away.

Instrument on record: Illumina HiSeq 2500. Quantitative 5'-RACE with molecular barcodes was the method used to prepare the TCR beta libraries. The original pipeline was this. Disease-linked TCR variants were identified with a new computational method built on a probabilistic model of VDJ rearrangement. TCRdb reprocessed the public reads (quality trimming at Q25 with fastp, clone calling with MiXCR) and kept in-frame beta chains. CDR3 protein sequences are deduplicated, and each keeps its most common genes and DNA. TCRdb's processing, not the authors', yielded these V and J calls. This sample comprises around 770,000 distinct CDR3 sequences, around 20% of them detected only once. Clones ranked in the top ten supply 19% of the sample. What the research found in general, with its limitations: Significant enrichment of the disease-linked clones was reported in matched synovial fluid samples from ankylosing spondylitis patients. A TCR beta motif of fewer than 10 highly homologous amino acid variants appeared characteristic of blood from ankylosing spondylitis patients. The disease-linked clones had a CD8+ phenotype and were found at relatively low frequencies in peripheral blood. Some of the motif variants had been reported before in the synovial fluid and blood of reactive arthritis patients, a finding that suggests common disease-initiation mechanisms.

The CDR3 runs 16 residues from the cysteine to the phenylalanine. The CDR3 DNA has 48 bases and is translated from base 1. The germline V gene gives CDR1 as SGHDN and CDR2 as FVKESK. Trimming accounts for 2 bases at V and 1 base at J, while the number of junction bases matched to no gene is 5. The chain was built from TRBV14 and TRBJ2-1; the central 7 bases match TRBD2. Sequencing input: blood, either unsorted or a sorted T cell fraction (not recorded which). The origin of this receptor is a male donor with ankylosing spondylitis. DNA sequence: TGTGCCAGCAGCCAAAGTACTAGCGCATCCTACAATGAGCAGTTCTTC. It specifies CASSQSTSASYNEQFF.